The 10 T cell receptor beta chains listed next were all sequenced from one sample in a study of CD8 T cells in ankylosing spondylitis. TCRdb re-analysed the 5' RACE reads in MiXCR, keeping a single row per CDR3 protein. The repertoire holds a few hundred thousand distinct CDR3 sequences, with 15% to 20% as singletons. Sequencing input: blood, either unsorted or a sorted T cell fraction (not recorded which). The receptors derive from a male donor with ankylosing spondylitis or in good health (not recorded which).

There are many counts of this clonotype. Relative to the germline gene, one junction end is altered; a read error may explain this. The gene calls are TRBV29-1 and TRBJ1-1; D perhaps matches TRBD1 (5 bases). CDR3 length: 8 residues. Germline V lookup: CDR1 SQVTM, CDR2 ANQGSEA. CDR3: CSAMDTPF. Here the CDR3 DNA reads TGCAGCGCCATGGACACCCCATTC.

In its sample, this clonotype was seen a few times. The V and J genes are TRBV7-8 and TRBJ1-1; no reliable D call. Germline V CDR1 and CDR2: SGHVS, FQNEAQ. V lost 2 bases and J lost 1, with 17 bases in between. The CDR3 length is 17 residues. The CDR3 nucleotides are TGTGCCAGCAGCTTACCCTCAAGTGAGGGTTGGAACACTGAAGCTTTCTTT. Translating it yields CASSLPSSEGWNTEAFF. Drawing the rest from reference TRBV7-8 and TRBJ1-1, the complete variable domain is GAGVSQSPRYKVAKRGQDVALRCDPISGHVSLFWYQQALGQGPEFLTYFQNEAQLDKSGLPSDRFFAERPEGSVSTLKIQRTQQEDSAVYLCASSLPSSEGWNTEAFFGQGTRLTVV.

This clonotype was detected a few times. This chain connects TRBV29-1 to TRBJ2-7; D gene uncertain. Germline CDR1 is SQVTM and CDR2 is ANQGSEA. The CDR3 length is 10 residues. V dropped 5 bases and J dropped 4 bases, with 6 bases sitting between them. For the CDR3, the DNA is TGCAGCGTTTGGGATTACGAGCAGTACTTC. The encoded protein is CSVWDYEQYF.

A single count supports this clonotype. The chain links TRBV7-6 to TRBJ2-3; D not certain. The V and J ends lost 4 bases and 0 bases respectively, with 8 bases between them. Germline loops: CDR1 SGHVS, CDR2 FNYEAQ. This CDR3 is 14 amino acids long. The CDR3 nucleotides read TGTGCCAGCAGCTCCACTGAAAGCACAGATACGCAGTATTTT. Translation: CASSSTESTDTQYF.

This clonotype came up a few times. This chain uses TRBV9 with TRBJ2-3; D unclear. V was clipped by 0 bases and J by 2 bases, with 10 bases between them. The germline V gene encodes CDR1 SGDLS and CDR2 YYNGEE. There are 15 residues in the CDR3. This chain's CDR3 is CASSVGVIFTDTQYF. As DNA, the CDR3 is TGTGCCAGCAGCGTAGGGGTGATATTCACAGATACGCAGTATTTT. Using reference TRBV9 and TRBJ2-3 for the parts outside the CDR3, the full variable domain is DSGVTQTPKHLITATGQRVTLRCSPRSGDLSVYWYQQSLDQGLQFLIQYYNGEERAKGNILERFSAQQFPDLHSELNLSSLELGDSALYFCASSVGVIFTDTQYFGPGTRLTVL.

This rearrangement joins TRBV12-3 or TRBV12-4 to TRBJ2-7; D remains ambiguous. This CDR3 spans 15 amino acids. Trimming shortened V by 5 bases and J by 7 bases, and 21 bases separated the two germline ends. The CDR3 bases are TGTGCCAGCAGTCGCTCACAAACCCTTTTGGAAGAGCAGTACTTC. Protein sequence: CASSRSQTLLEEQYF.

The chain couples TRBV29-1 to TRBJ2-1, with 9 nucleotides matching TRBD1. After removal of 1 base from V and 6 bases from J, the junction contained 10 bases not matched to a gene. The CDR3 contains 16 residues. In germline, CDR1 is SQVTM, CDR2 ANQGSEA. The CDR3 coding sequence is TGCAGCGTTGAAGGCGACGTTACAGGGGGCGCCAATGAGCAGTTCTTC. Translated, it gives CSVEGDVTGGANEQFF.

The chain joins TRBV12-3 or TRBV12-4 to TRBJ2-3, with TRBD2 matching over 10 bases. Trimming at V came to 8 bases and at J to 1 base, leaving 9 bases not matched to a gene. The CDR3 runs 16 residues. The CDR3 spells CASHPGLAGGTDTQYF. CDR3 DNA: TGTGCCAGCCACCCCGGGCTAGCGGGAGGCACAGATACGCAGTATTTT.

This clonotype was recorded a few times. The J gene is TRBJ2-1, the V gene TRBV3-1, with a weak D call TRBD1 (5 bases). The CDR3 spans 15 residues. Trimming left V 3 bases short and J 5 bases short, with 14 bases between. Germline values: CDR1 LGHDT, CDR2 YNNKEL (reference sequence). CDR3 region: CASSHRVLENNEQFF. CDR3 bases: TGTGCCAGCAGCCACAGGGTACTCGAAAACAATGAGCAGTTCTTC.

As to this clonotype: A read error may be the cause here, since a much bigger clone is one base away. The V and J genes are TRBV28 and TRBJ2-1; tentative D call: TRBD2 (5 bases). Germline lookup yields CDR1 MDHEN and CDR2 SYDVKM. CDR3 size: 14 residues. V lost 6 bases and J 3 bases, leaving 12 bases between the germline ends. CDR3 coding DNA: TGTGCCAGCAGGCAAGCGGAAGGCTACAATGAGCAGTTCTTC. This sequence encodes CASRQAEGYNEQFF.